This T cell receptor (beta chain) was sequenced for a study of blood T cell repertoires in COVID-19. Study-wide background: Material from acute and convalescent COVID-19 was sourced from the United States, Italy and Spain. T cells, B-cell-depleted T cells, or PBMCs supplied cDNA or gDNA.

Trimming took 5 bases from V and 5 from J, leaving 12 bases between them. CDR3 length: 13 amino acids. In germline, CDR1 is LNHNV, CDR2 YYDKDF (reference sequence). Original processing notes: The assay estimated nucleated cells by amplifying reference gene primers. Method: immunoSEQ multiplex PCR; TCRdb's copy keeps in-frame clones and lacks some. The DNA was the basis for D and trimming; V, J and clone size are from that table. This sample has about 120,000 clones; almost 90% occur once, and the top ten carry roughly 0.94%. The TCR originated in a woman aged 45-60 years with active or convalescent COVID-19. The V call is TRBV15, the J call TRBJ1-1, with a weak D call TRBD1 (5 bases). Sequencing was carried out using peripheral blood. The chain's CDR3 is CATSPGGDTEAFF. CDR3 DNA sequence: TGTGCCACCAGCCCAGGAGGGGATACTGAAGCTTTCTTT.